What follows are 16 T cell receptor beta chains derived from one specimen sequenced in a study of blood T cell repertoires in COVID-19. The data were produced by immunoSEQ multiplex PCR, yet TCRdb's version contains in-frame clones alone and is incomplete. Of some 96,000 clones listed, roughly nine tenths were seen once; the top ten hold around 2.1%. Material: peripheral blood. The origin of the receptors is a man between 50 and 59 years old with active COVID-19.

The chain carries TRBV9 and TRBJ2-1; 9 bases are shared with TRBD2. CDR1 and CDR2 from the germline V gene are SGDLS and YYNGEE. The V and J ends lost 3 bases and 5 bases, in that order; junction bases with no gene match: 15. CDR3 length: 18 amino acids. In DNA form, the CDR3 reads TGTGCCAGCAGCGCTCCGCGCGGCGGGAGGGACTTTGACAATGAGCAGTTCTTC. As protein: CASSAPRGGRDFDNEQFF.

CDR3 in amino acids: CASSSTGGRNTEAFF. CDR3 bases: TGTGCCAGCAGTTCGACAGGGGGCAGGAACACTGAAGCTTTCTTT. The rearrangement uses TRBV6-6 and TRBJ1-1, with TRBD1 matching over 10 bases. Germline trimming cut 4 bases from V and 1 base from J; bases unmatched to any gene: 3. The CDR3 length is 15 residues. The V gene's germline CDR1 is MNHNY and CDR2 SVGAGI (reference sequence).

V and J are TRBV3-1 (or the pseudogene TRBV3-2) and TRBJ2-1; 11 positions match TRBD2. Per the germline V gene, CDR1 is LGHDT and CDR2 is YNNKEL (reference sequence). J lost 8 bases, V lost 3 bases, and 12 bases had no gene match. This CDR3 region has 17 residues. CDR3 loop: CASSQGTIAGGRDEQFF. The CDR3 DNA sequence: TGTGCCAGCAGCCAGGGGACGATAGCGGGGGGGCGCGATGAGCAGTTCTTC.

V gene TRBV15 combines with J gene TRBJ1-2; D is undetermined. V was trimmed by 8 bases and J by 2 bases, leaving 15 bases between them. The CDR3 length is 14 residues. CDR1 and CDR2 from the germline V gene are LNHNV and YYDKDF (reference sequence). The CDR3 spells CATSPTRENYGYTF. The CDR3 DNA reads TGTGCCACCTCTCCCACTAGGGAGAACTATGGCTACACCTTC.

Comments on this clone: Distinct nucleotide sequences in the sample also encode this CDR3. J is TRBJ1-5 and V is TRBV6-6, with 9 positions matching TRBD1. The length of the CDR3 is 15 residues. V lost 4 bases, J lost 6 bases, and 7 bases stayed unmatched. CDR1 is MNHNY and CDR2 is SVGAGI in the germline V gene (reference sequence). The CDR3, as DNA: TGTGCCAGCAGTTTTGGGGACAGGGAAGGTCAGCCCCAGCATTTT. Translation gives CASSFGDREGQPQHF.

The chain recombines TRBV7-6 with TRBJ2-3, with TRBD2 matching 12 bases. The CDR3 totals 16 residues. V lost 2 bases to trimming and J lost 4 bases; unmatched junction nucleotides: 4. Germline V lookup: CDR1 SGHVS, CDR2 FNYEAQ. CDR3 in DNA: TGTGCCAGCAGCTTAACGACTAGCGGGGGAGCAGATACGCAGTATTTT. This codes for CASSLTTSGGADTQYF.

On this clone: The same CDR3 is also encoded by other DNA sequences in this sample. The chain links TRBV18 to TRBJ1-5, with D perhaps matching TRBD1 (6 bases). The CDR3 spans 15 residues. V lost 3 bases to trimming and J lost 7 bases, with 16 bases between them. Germline CDR1 reads KGHSH; CDR2 reads LQKENI. The CDR3, as DNA: TGTGCCAGCTCACCCCCGCCTGGGGGCCGGCAGCCCCAGCATTTT. It encodes CASSPPPGGRQPQHF.

The chain carries TRBV5-4 and TRBJ1-1; D is possibly TRBD1 (5 bases). Trimming cost V 0 bases and J 0 bases, with 9 bases left between them. The CDR3 runs 15 residues. Germline CDR1 SGHNT, CDR2 YYREEE (reference sequence). This chain's CDR3 is CASSLVADMNTEAFF. CDR3 in DNA: TGTGCCAGCAGCTTGGTCGCGGACATGAACACTGAAGCTTTCTTT.

This chain links TRBV16 with TRBJ1-2; 7 nucleotides align to TRBD1. Germline V gene lookup returns CDR1 KGHSY and CDR2 FQNENV. The CDR3 covers 17 residues. With V trimmed by 3 bases and J by 4 bases, 14 bases remained unmatched. CDR3 coding DNA: TGTGCCAGCAGCCACACCCCGGGACAGAGAGTCGGCTATGGCTACACCTTC. Translating it yields CASSHTPGQRVGYGYTF.

This rearrangement joins TRBV27 to TRBJ2-3, with D possibly matching TRBD1 (6 bases). The V gene's germline CDR1 is MNHEY and CDR2 SMNVEV (reference sequence). V was shortened by 3 bases and J by 1 base, with 11 bases between the two germline ends. The CDR3 length is 15 residues. CDR3: CASSFQGIGTDTQYF. The CDR3 region has the DNA TGTGCCAGCAGTTTCCAGGGGATCGGCACAGATACGCAGTATTTT.

The rearrangement links TRBV11-3 to TRBJ2-1; 8 bases map to TRBD1. The trim removed 1 base at V and 7 bases at J, leaving 3 bases unmatched. Germline lookup yields CDR1 SGHNT and CDR2 YENEEA. The CDR3 runs to 14 residues. The CDR3 sequence is CASSLGTGLNEQFF. The CDR3 nucleotides read TGTGCCAGCAGCTTAGGGACAGGGCTGAATGAGCAGTTCTTC.

This chain links TRBV24-1 with TRBJ1-1, with 9 nucleotides matching TRBD1. CDR3 length: 15 residues. Trimming cost V 2 bases and J 0 bases; bases outside gene matches: 0. CDR1 KGHDR and CDR2 SFDVKD come from the germline V gene. CDR3 protein: CATSDYRGLNTEAFF. The CDR3 DNA reads as TGTGCCACCAGTGATTACAGGGGGCTGAACACTGAAGCTTTCTTT.

V and J are TRBV7-3 and TRBJ2-1; 7 bases are shared with TRBD2. The CDR3 runs to 13 residues. CDR1 SGHTA and CDR2 FQGTGA come from the germline V gene. After removal of 0 bases from V and 9 bases from J, the junction contained 2 bases not matched to a gene. DNA for the CDR3: TGTGCCAGCAGCTTAACGCGCGGGGGTGAGCAGTTCTTC. Its translation: CASSLTRGGEQFF. Drawing the rest from reference TRBV7-3 and TRBJ2-1, the complete variable domain is GAGVSQTPSNKVTEKGKYVELRCDPISGHTALYWYRQSLGQGPEFLIYFQGTGAADDSGLPNDRFFAVRPEGSVSTLKIQRTERGDSAVYLCASSLTRGGEQFFGPGTRLTVL.

This clone was recorded only once. The V call is TRBV5-6, the J call TRBJ2-4; perhaps TRBD2 as D (5 bases). Per germline, CDR1 SGHDT and CDR2 YYEEEE. The CDR3 runs 16 residues. V was pared by 0 bases and J by 0 bases, with 10 bases between. CDR3 amino acids: CASSLGGSLAKNIQYF. CDR3 DNA sequence: TGTGCCAGCAGCTTGGGAGGGTCACTAGCCAAAAACATTCAGTACTTC.

The V and J genes are TRBV6-6 and TRBJ1-1; maybe TRBD1 (6 bases). Trimming cost V 2 bases and J 4 bases, with 14 bases left between them. This CDR3 is built from 15 residues. CDR1 is MNHNY, CDR2 SVGAGI, per germline (reference sequence). This CDR3 reads CASSYGTGWGTEAFF. In DNA, the CDR3 is TGTGCCAGCAGTTACGGCACAGGGTGGGGCACTGAAGCTTTCTTT.

The J gene is TRBJ2-5, the V gene TRBV18; 11 bases match TRBD2. V was pared by 2 bases and J by 7 bases, with 12 bases of the junction left unmatched. Germline loops: CDR1 KGHSH, CDR2 LQKENI. The CDR3 loop spans 17 amino acids. The CDR3: CASSPALAGGLRGTQYF. CDR3 bases: TGTGCCAGCTCACCAGCCCTAGCGGGAGGACTAAGGGGGACCCAGTACTTC.